This entry lists 27 T cell receptor beta chains sequenced from one sample in a study of T cell responses to AZD1222 COVID-19 vaccine. Clones were read by immunoSEQ multiplex PCR, and TCRdb kept only the in-frame ones, dropping some. Found here are around 110,000 clones, about 89% of them singletons; the top ten hold 5.5% to 8%. The source was peripheral blood, collected on day 0 of AZD1222 vaccination. These receptors originate from an adult in good health.

The V call is TRBV11-3, the J call TRBJ2-5; 7 nucleotides line up with TRBD2. Looked up from germline, CDR1 is SGHNT and CDR2 is YENEEA. The CDR3 runs to 14 residues. V lost 7 bases to trimming and J lost 2 bases; unmatched junction nucleotides: 7. The CDR3 sequence is CASTQRGGQETQYF. The CDR3 DNA follows: TGTGCCAGCACCCAGCGGGGCGGTCAAGAGACCCAGTACTTC.

The chain is built from TRBV14 and TRBJ1-1; weak D call: TRBD1 (6 bases). This CDR3 is 16 amino acids long. Germline CDR1 SGHDN, CDR2 FVKESK. The V end was cut by 1 base, the J end by 4 bases, with 16 bases between. The CDR3 region is CASSQGWGAVSTEAFF. The CDR3 DNA follows: TGTGCCAGCAGCCAAGGATGGGGGGCGGTGAGCACTGAAGCTTTCTTT.

In DNA, the CDR3 is TGTGCCAGTAGGGCAGGCGGCGGCTATGGCTACACCTTC. Translation: CASRAGGGYGYTF. The J gene is TRBJ1-2, the V gene TRBV19; D remains ambiguous. CDR3 length equals 13 residues. V lost 6 bases to trimming and J lost 4 bases, with 12 bases between them. The germline CDR1 and CDR2 sequences are LNHDA and SQIVND (reference sequence).

The chain employs TRBV24-1 and TRBJ1-2, with D perhaps TRBD1 (5 bases). The CDR3 loop spans 14 amino acids. CDR1 and CDR2 (germline): KGHDR, SFDVKD. V shed 3 bases and J shed 5 bases, with 12 bases lying between them. DNA for the CDR3: TGTGCCACCAGTGATCCCACGACAGAGTATGGCTACACCTTC. Translated, it gives CATSDPTTEYGYTF.

This chain links TRBV6-5 with TRBJ2-7; 9 bases are a match to TRBD2. The CDR3 extends over 15 amino acids. J was trimmed by 4 bases and V by 1 base; bases with no gene match: 5. Per germline, CDR1 MNHEY and CDR2 SVGAGI. CDR3 in DNA: TGTGCCAGCAGTTACTTAGCGGGAGATAGATACGAGCAGTACTTC. Translating gives CASSYLAGDRYEQYF.

V usage is TRBV7-8 and J usage is TRBJ2-5, with D perhaps TRBD2 (5 bases). The length of the CDR3 is 16 residues. V lost 5 bases and J 4 bases, leaving 20 bases between the germline ends. Germline lookup yields CDR1 SGHVS and CDR2 FQNEAQ. CDR3 sequence: CASSPPLRRLGETQYF. The CDR3 DNA sequence: TGTGCCAGCAGCCCCCCCCTGAGGAGGTTGGGAGAGACCCAGTACTTC.

This clone is a singleton in its sample. The V gene is TRBV5-6, the J gene TRBJ1-6, with D possibly being TRBD1 (5 bases). Trimming left V 4 bases short and J 11 bases short, with 16 bases between. The CDR3 consists of 14 residues. Germline values: CDR1 SGHDT, CDR2 YYEEEE. CDR3 sequence reads: CASSNPQGGTPLHF. CDR3 DNA sequence: TGTGCCAGCAGCAACCCCCAGGGAGGGACACCCCTCCACTTT.

V and J are TRBV18 and TRBJ2-1, with 12 positions matching TRBD2. The CDR3 is made up of 17 amino acids. J was trimmed by 5 bases and V by 4 bases; bases with no gene match: 9. Germline lookup yields CDR1 KGHSH and CDR2 LQKENI. The CDR3 DNA reads as TGTGCCAGCTCACGGTACGGGACTAGCGGGTCCAACAATGAGCAGTTCTTC. It codes for CASSRYGTSGSNNEQFF.

The genes are TRBV27 and TRBJ1-2, with D tentatively TRBD1 (5 bases). There are 14 residues in the CDR3. Germline values: CDR1 MNHEY, CDR2 SMNVEV (reference sequence). Trimming took off 0 bases at V and 7 bases at J, with 12 bases between the two ends. CDR3 sequence reads: CASSLSDSPLGYTF. CDR3 coding DNA: TGTGCCAGCAGTTTATCAGACAGTCCCCTTGGCTACACCTTC.

Only a few counts were recorded for this clone. The J gene is TRBJ2-2, the V gene TRBV6-5; the D gene is possibly TRBD1 (6 bases). The CDR3 is made up of 15 amino acids. In germline, CDR1 is MNHEY, CDR2 SVGAGI. Trimming stripped 0 bases from V and 2 bases from J, with 7 bases between. The CDR3, as DNA: TGTGCCAGCAGTTACTCGACAGGCAACACCGGGGAGCTGTTTTTT. Protein: CASSYSTGNTGELFF.

The V call is TRBV5-8, the J call TRBJ2-1; possible D gene TRBD2, 7 bases. Germline loops: CDR1 SGHTS, CDR2 YDEGEE. The CDR3 has 15 amino acids. Trimming stripped 2 bases from V and 1 base from J, with 10 bases between. The CDR3 region is CASSFRGASYNEQFF. The CDR3, as DNA: TGTGCCAGCAGCTTTCGGGGGGCATCCTACAATGAGCAGTTCTTC.

This clone was detected a few times. V usage is TRBV10-3 and J usage is TRBJ1-5; TRBD1 might be the D (5 bases). Germline CDR1 is ENHRY and CDR2 is SYGVKD. The CDR3 has 13 residues. V dropped 5 bases and J dropped 4 bases, with 9 bases sitting between them. In nucleotides, the CDR3 is TGTGCCATCAGTCCAGAGGGGAATCAGCCCCAGCATTTT. Its translation: CAISPEGNQPQHF.

The chain couples TRBV14 to TRBJ1-3; D unresolved. CDR1 and CDR2 (germline): SGHDN, FVKESK. The CDR3 has 13 amino acids. The V end was cut by 4 bases, the J end by 4 bases, with 8 bases between. The CDR3 bases are TGTGCCAGCAGCCTCTCGGGGGGAAACACCATATATTTT. This encodes CASSLSGGNTIYF. Combining the CDR3 with reference TRBV14 and TRBJ1-3 gives the whole variable domain EAGVTQFPSHSVIEKGQTVTLRCDPISGHDNLYWYRRVMGKEIKFLLHFVKESKQDESGMPNNRFLAERTGGTYSTLKVQPAELEDSGVYFCASSLSGGNTIYFGEGSWLTVV.

For this clone: At one end the junction does not follow the germline gene, possibly because of a read error. The chain has TRBV20-1 and TRBJ1-5; D unclear. Germline CDR1 and CDR2: DFQATT and SNEGSKA (reference sequence). CDR3 length equals 11 residues. The CDR3 DNA reads as TGCAGTGCTAGAGTATCTGCGCACAGCTATTTT. Translated, it gives CSARVSAHSYF.

This clone was counted a few times. This sequence joins TRBV5-8 and TRBJ1-4, with a weak D call TRBD1 (5 bases). The CDR3 has 15 amino acids. Germline loops: CDR1 SGHTS, CDR2 YDEGEE. V gave up 4 bases and J gave up 0 bases, with 10 bases separating them. CDR3 DNA: TGTGCCAGCAGCCCTAGGGGCGCAACTAATGAAAAACTGTTTTTT. It is translated as CASSPRGATNEKLFF.

There are a few counts of this clone. This sequence joins TRBV28 and TRBJ1-2; D gene unclear. The CDR3 is made up of 12 amino acids. V gave up 3 bases and J gave up 2 bases, with 4 bases separating them. CDR1 is MDHEN and CDR2 is SYDVKM in the germline V gene. The CDR3 reads CASSFGNYGYTF. CDR3 coding DNA: TGTGCCAGCAGTTTTGGAAACTATGGCTACACCTTC.

V and J are TRBV12-3 or TRBV12-4 and TRBJ2-7; weak D call: TRBD2 (5 bases). This CDR3 is 12 amino acids long. With 4 bases removed from V and 11 bases from J, the gap between germline ends came to 15 bases. CDR3 amino acids: CASSSDSAREYF. CDR3 nucleotide sequence: TGTGCCAGCAGTTCCGACTCGGCGAGGGAGTACTTC.

The sample holds one count of this clone. The V gene is TRBV2, the J gene TRBJ2-7; 12 bases are a match to TRBD2. CDR1 and CDR2 from the germline V gene are SNHLY and FYNNEI. The CDR3 extends over 18 amino acids. V trimming: 7 bases; J trimming: 1 base; junction bases outside the gene matches: 14. CDR3 residues: CASMGAGLAGFRSYEQYF. CDR3 sequence (DNA): TGTGCCAGCATGGGGGCGGGACTAGCGGGTTTCCGTTCCTACGAGCAGTACTTC.

The sample holds one count of this clone. V and J are TRBV9 and TRBJ2-3; 11 positions agree with TRBD2. J gave up 2 bases and V 4 bases, and 9 bases lay outside the gene matches. The germline CDR1 and CDR2 sequences are SGDLS and YYNGEE. CDR3 length equals 17 residues. The CDR3 DNA sequence: TGTGCCAGCAGCCTGCATTCGACTAGCGGGAACACAGATACGCAGTATTTT. Translating it yields CASSLHSTSGNTDTQYF. The full variable domain, with the rest looked up from reference TRBV9 and TRBJ2-3, is DSGVTQTPKHLITATGQRVTLRCSPRSGDLSVYWYQQSLDQGLQFLIQYYNGEERAKGNILERFSAQQFPDLHSELNLSSLELGDSALYFCASSLHSTSGNTDTQYFGPGTRLTVL.

The CDR3 reads CASSRTWNTEAFF. The CDR3 DNA reads TGTGCCAGCAGCAGAACATGGAACACTGAAGCTTTCTTT. The rearrangement links TRBV7-3 to TRBJ1-1, with D unresolved. The length of the CDR3 is 13 residues. The V gene's germline CDR1 is SGHTA and CDR2 FQGTGA. Trimming left V 5 bases short and J 1 base short, with 8 bases between.

The rearrangement joins TRBV29-1 to TRBJ1-2, with a tentative D call TRBD1 (6 bases). CDR1 is SQVTM, CDR2 ANQGSEA, per germline. V lost 6 bases and J 2 bases, leaving 13 bases between the germline ends. The CDR3 contains 13 residues. The DNA of the CDR3 is TGCAGCGTAGGACAGACTTCCAACTATGGCTACACCTTC. Encoded protein: CSVGQTSNYGYTF.

V gene TRBV5-1 combines with J gene TRBJ2-7; D is unresolved. Trimming left V 4 bases short and J 1 base short, with 12 bases between. The CDR3 covers 14 residues. Germline V gene data show CDR1 as SGHRS and CDR2 as YFSETQ. The CDR3, as DNA: TGCGCCAGCAGCCCAAGGTGGGGATCCTACGAGCAGTACTTC. This gives the protein CASSPRWGSYEQYF.

The genes are TRBV5-4 and TRBJ1-3; 8 nucleotides align to TRBD1. CDR3 length: 15 residues. J lost 2 bases, V lost 0 bases, and 1 base had no gene match. Germline assignment: CDR1 SGHNT and CDR2 YYREEE (reference sequence). The CDR3: CASSLAGGPGNTIYF. CDR3 DNA sequence: TGTGCCAGCAGCTTGGCAGGGGGCCCTGGAAACACCATATATTTT.

The chain is built from TRBV18 and TRBJ2-7; D is possibly TRBD1 (6 bases). Trimming stripped 1 base from V and 5 bases from J, with 15 bases between. The CDR3 has 15 residues. Germline values: CDR1 KGHSH, CDR2 LQKENI. DNA of the CDR3: TGTGCCAGCTCACCACGGCGTACAGGGACGGACGAGCAGTACTTC. This codes for CASSPRRTGTDEQYF.

This rearrangement joins TRBV15 to TRBJ1-1, with D perhaps TRBD1 (5 bases). V lost 1 base and J lost 1, with 7 bases in between. In germline, CDR1 is LNHNV, CDR2 YYDKDF (reference sequence). This CDR3 is 14 amino acids long. CDR3 nucleotides: TGTGCCACCAGCAGAGGACAGCGGAACACTGAAGCTTTCTTT. Translated: CATSRGQRNTEAFF. Complete variable domain (other parts from reference TRBV15 and TRBJ1-1): DAMVIQNPRYQVTQFGKPVTLSCSQTLNHNVMYWYQQKSSQAPKLLFHYYDKDFNNEADTPDNFQSRRPNTSFCFLDIRSPGLGDTAMYLCATSRGQRNTEAFFGQGTRLTVV.

This sequence joins TRBV19 and TRBJ2-7; possible D gene TRBD2, 5 bases. This CDR3 is 13 amino acids long. Germline values: CDR1 LNHDA, CDR2 SQIVND (reference sequence). Trimming took 3 bases from V and 10 from J, leaving 16 bases between them. The CDR3 bases are TGTGCCAGTAGTATGGTCAATAACGGGGAACAGTACTTC. It specifies CASSMVNNGEQYF.

The chain uses TRBV15 and TRBJ1-1; possibly TRBD1 for D (5 bases). The germline CDR1 and CDR2 sequences are LNHNV and YYDKDF (reference sequence). This CDR3 is built from 13 residues. With 4 bases removed from V and 5 bases from J, the gap between germline ends came to 11 bases. In DNA form, the CDR3 reads TGTGCCACCAGCATTCCAGGGAGGACTGAAGCTTTCTTT. It encodes CATSIPGRTEAFF.